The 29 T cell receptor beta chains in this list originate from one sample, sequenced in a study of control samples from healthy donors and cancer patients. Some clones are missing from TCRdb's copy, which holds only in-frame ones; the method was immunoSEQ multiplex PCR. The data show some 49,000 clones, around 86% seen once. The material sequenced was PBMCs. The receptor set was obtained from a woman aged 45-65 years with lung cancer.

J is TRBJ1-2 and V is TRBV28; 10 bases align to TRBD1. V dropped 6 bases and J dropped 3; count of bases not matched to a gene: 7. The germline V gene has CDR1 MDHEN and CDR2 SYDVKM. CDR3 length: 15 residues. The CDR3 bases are TGTGCCAGCAGGGAATTCGGGACAGGGGACTATGGCTACACCTTC. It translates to CASREFGTGDYGYTF.

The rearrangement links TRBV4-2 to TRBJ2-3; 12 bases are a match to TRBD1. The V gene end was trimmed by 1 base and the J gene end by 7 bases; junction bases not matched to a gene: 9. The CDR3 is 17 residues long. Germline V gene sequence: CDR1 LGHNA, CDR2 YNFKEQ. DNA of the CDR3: TGTGCCAGCAGCCAAGCCCCGGGACAGGGGGCGCAAAATACGCAGTATTTT. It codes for CASSQAPGQGAQNTQYF.

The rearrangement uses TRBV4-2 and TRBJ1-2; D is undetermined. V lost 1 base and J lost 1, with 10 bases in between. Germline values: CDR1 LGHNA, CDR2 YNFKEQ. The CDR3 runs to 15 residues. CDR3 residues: CASSQGADLNYGYTF. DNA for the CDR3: TGTGCCAGCAGCCAAGGGGCAGACCTTAACTATGGCTACACCTTC.

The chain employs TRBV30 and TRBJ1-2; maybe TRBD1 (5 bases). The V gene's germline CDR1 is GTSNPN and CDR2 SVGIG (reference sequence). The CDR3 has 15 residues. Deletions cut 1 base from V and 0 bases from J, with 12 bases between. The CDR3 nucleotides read TGTGCCTGGAGTGAAACAGGCGCCGCTAACTATGGCTACACCTTC. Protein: CAWSETGAANYGYTF.

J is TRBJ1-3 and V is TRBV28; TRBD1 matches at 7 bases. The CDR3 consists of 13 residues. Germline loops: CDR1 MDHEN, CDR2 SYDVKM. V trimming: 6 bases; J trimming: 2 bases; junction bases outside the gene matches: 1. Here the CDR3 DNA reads TGTGCCAGCAGGACAGGGACTGGAAACACCATATATTTT. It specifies CASRTGTGNTIYF.

This CDR3 reads CASNPLAGFTDTQYF. The CDR3 nucleotides are TGTGCCAGCAACCCACTAGCGGGGTTCACAGATACGCAGTATTTT. This sequence joins TRBV28 and TRBJ2-3; 10 bases line up with TRBD2. V lost 7 bases and J lost 2; bases outside the gene matches: 6. Germline CDR1 MDHEN, CDR2 SYDVKM. The CDR3 totals 15 residues.

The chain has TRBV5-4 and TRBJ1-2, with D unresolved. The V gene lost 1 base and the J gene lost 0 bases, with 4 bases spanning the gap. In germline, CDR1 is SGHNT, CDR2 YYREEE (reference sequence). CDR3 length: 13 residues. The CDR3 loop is CASSLNSNYGYTF. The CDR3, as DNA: TGTGCCAGCAGCTTGAACTCTAACTATGGCTACACCTTC.

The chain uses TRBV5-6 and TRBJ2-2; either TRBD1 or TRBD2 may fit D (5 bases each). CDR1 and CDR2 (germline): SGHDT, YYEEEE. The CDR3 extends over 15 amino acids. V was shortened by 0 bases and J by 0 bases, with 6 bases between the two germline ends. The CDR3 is CASSLGGTNTGELFF. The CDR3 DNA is TGTGCCAGCAGCTTGGGGGGGACGAACACCGGGGAGCTGTTTTTT.

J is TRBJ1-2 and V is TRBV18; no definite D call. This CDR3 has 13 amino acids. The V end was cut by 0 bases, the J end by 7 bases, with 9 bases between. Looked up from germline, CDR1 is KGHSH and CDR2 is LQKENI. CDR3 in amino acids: CASSPPVYAGYTF. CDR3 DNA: TGTGCCAGCTCACCACCGGTCTACGCTGGCTACACCTTC.

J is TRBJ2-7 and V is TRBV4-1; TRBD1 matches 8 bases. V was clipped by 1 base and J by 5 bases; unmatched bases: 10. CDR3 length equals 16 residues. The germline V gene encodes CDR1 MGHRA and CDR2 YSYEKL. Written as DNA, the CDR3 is TGCGCCAGCAGCCAAGTTACCGGACAGGGACGGGACGAGCAGTACTTC. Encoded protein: CASSQVTGQGRDEQYF.

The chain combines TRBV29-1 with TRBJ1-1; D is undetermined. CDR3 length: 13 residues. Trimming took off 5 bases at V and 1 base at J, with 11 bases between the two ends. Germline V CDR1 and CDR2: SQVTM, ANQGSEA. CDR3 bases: TGCAGCGTTAGATTCCGGGGGAACACTGAAGCTTTCTTT. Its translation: CSVRFRGNTEAFF.

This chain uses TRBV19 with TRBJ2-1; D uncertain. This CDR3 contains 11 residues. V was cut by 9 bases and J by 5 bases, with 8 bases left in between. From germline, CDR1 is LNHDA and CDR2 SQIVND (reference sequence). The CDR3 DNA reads TGTGCCAGCACGAGAGACAATGAGCAGTTCTTC. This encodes CASTRDNEQFF.

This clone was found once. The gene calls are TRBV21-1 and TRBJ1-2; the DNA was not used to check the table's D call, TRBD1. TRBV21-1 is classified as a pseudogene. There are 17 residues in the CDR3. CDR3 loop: CASSKIGNEDRGVGYTF. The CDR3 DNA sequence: TGTGCCAGCAGCAAAATAGGTAACGAGGACAGGGGCGTAGGCTACACCTTC.

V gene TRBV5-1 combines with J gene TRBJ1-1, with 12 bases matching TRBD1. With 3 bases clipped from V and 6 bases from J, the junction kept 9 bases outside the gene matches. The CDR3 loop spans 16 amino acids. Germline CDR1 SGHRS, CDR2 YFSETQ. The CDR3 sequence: CASSYSGTGGAAEAFF. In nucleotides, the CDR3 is TGCGCCAGCAGCTACTCGGGGACAGGGGGCGCGGCTGAAGCTTTCTTT.

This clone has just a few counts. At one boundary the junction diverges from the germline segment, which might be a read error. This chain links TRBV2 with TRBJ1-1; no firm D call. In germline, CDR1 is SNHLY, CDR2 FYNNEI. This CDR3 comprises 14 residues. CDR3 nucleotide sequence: TGTGCCAGCAGCGAAGGTTGGGCGAACACTGAAGCTTTCTTT. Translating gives CASSEGWANTEAFF.

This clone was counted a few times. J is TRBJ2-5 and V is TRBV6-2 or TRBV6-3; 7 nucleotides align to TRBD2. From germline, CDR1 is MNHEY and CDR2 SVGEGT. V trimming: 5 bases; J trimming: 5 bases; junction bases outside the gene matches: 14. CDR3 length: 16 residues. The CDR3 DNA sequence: TGTGCCAGCAGTCTAGGTTGGGACTACTTGTCGGAGACCCAGTACTTC. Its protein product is CASSLGWDYLSETQYF.

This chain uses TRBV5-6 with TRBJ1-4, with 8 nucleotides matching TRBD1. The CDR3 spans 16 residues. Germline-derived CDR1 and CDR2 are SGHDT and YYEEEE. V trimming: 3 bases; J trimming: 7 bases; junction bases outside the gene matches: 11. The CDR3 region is CASSSARTGRGEKLFF. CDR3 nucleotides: TGTGCCAGCAGCTCGGCGAGGACAGGGAGAGGTGAAAAACTGTTTTTT.

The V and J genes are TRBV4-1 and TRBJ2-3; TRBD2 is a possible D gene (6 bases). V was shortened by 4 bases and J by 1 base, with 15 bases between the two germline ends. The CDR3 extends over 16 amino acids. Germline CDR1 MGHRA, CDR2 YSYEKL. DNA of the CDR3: TGCGCCAGCAGCCTACCCGAGGGAGGAGGCACAGATACGCAGTATTTT. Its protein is CASSLPEGGGTDTQYF.

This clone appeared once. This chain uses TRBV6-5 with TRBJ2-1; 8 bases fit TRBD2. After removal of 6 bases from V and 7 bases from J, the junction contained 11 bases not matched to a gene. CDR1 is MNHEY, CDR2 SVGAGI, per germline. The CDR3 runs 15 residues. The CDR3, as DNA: TGTGCCAGCAGCGCTGGGGGACTAGGAGGGAATGAGCAGTTCTTC. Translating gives CASSAGGLGGNEQFF.

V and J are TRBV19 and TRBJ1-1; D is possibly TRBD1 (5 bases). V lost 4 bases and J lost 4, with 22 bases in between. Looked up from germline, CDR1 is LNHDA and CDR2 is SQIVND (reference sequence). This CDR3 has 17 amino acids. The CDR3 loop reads CASSNARTPGGGTEAFF. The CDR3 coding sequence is TGTGCCAGTAGTAATGCCAGGACACCGGGAGGCGGCACTGAAGCTTTCTTT.

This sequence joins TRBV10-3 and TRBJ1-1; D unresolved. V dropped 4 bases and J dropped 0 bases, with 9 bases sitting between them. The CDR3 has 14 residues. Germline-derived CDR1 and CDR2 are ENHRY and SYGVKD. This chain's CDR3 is CAISGQLMNTEAFF. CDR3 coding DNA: TGTGCCATCAGTGGTCAGCTAATGAACACTGAAGCTTTCTTT.

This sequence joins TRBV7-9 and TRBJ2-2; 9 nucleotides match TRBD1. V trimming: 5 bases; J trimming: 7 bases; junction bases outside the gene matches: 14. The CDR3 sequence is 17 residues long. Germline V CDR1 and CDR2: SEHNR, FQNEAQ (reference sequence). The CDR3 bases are TGTGCCAGCAGCCAACGGACAGGGGCTAGGATAATCGGGGAGCTGTTTTTT. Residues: CASSQRTGARIIGELFF.

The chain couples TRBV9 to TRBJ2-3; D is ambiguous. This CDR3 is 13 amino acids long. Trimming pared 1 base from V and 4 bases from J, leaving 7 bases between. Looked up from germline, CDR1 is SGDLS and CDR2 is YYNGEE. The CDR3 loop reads CASSVNGADTQYF. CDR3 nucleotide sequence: TGTGCCAGCAGCGTAAATGGGGCAGATACGCAGTATTTT.

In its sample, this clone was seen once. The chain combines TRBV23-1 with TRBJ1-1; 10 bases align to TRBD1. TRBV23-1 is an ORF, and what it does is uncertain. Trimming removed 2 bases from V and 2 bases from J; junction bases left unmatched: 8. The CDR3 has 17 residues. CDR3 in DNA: TGCGCCAGCAGTCAACCGGGGACAGGGGACGAAAACACTGAAGCTTTCTTT. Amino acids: CASSQPGTGDENTEAFF.

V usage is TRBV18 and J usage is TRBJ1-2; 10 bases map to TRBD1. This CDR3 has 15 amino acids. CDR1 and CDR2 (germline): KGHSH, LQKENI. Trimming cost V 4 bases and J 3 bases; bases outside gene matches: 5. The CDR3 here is CASSQMDRGDYGYTF. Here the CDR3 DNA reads TGTGCCAGCTCACAAATGGACAGGGGGGACTATGGCTACACCTTC.

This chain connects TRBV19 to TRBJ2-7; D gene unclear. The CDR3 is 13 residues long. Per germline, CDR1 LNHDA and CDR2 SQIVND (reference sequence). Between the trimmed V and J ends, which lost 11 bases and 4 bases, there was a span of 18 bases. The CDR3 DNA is TGTGCCTCCTCGAACCAGTTTTCTTACGAGCAGTACTTC. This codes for CASSNQFSYEQYF.

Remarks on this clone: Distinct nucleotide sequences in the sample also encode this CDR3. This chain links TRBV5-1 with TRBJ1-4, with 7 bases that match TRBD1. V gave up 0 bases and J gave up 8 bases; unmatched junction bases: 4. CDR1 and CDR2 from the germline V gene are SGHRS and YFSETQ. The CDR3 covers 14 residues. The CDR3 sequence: CASSLGQGREKLFF. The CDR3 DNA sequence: TGCGCCAGCAGCTTGGGACAGGGACGGGAAAAACTGTTTTTT.

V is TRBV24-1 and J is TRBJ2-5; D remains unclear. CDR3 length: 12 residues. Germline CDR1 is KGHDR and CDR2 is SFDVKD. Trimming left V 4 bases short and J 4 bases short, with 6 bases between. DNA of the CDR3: TGTGCCACCAGTGAGGGGATAGAGACCCAGTACTTC. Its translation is CATSEGIETQYF.

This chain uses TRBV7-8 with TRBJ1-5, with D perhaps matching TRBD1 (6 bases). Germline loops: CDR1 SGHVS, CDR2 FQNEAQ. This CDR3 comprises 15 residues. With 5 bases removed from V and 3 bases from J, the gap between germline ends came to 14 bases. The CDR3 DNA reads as TGTGCCAGCAGCCCGACCCAGGGGACCAATCAGCCCCAGCATTTT. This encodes CASSPTQGTNQPQHF.